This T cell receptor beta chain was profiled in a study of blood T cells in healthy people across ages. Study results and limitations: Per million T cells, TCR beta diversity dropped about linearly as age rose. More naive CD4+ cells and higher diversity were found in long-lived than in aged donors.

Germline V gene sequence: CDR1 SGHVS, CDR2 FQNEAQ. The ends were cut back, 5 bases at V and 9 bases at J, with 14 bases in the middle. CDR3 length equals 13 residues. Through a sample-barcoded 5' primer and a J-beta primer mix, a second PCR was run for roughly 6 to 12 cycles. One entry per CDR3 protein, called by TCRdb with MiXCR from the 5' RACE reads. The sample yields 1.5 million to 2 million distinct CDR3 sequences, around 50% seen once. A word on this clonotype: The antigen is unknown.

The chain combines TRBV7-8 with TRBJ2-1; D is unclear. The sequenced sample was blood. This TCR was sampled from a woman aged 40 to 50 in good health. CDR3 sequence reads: CASSTSPDGEQFF. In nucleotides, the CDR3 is TGTGCCAGCAGCACCAGCCCCGACGGTGAGCAGTTCTTC.